This note documents a single T cell receptor beta chain sequence. The antigen remains unidentified. The data originate from a study of CD8+ T cells in alopecia areata. Study-level points and caveats: Both scalp clonality and the expanded CD8+ clones among the top 100 showed a significant decrease with tofacitinib. The study found higher clonality in lesional than normal scalp, especially in alopecia totalis/universalis.

Indicated treatment: oral pan-JAK inhibitor, 5-10 mg twice daily. Extracted from the samples, RNA was reverse transcribed into cDNA to serve as the sequencing template. Profiling relied on immunoSEQ multiplex PCR, and the TCRdb table lists in-frame clones only, not all of them. The data contain 100,000 to 150,000 clones, about 59% of them seen just once; the ten biggest clones take up 4.5% to 6%. CDR3 length equals 15 residues. Per the germline V gene, CDR1 is SGHVS and CDR2 is FQNEAQ. The V gene lost 2 bases and the J gene lost 4 bases, with 14 bases spanning the gap. The genes are TRBV7-8 and TRBJ1-1; possible D gene TRBD1, 6 bases. The source of this sequence is a human donor with alopecia areata. Sequenced here: CD4+ T cells sorted from blood, sampled at week 4, from a patient treated with tofacitinib. The CDR3 DNA follows: TGTGCCAGCAGCTTACTAGGGGGAGGGGTCACTGAAGCTTTCTTT. Its protein product is CASSLLGGGVTEAFF. The complete variable domain, with remaining parts taken from reference TRBV7-8 and TRBJ1-1, reads GAGVSQSPRYKVAKRGQDVALRCDPISGHVSLFWYQQALGQGPEFLTYFQNEAQLDKSGLPSDRFFAERPEGSVSTLKIQRTQQEDSAVYLCASSLLGGGVTEAFFGQGTRLTVV.